This TCR beta chain was sequenced in a study of blood T cells in healthy people across ages. A second PCR of 7 to 11 cycles used a sample-barcoded 5' primer and a J-beta primer mix. MiXCR, run by TCRdb on the 5' RACE reads, gives a single entry per CDR3 protein. The table lists some 800,000 distinct CDR3 sequences, roughly 44% of them singletons. The CDR3 is made up of 11 amino acids. V gave up 6 bases and J gave up 5 bases, with 4 bases separating them. This clonotype was recorded many times. The sample taken for sequencing was blood. This sequence joins TRBV12-3 or TRBV12-4 and TRBJ2-2; the D is unclear. The source of this sequence is a man between 60 and 70 years old in good health. The chain's CDR3 is CASRITGELFF. CDR3 DNA sequence: TGTGCCAGCAGAATAACCGGGGAGCTGTTTTTT.